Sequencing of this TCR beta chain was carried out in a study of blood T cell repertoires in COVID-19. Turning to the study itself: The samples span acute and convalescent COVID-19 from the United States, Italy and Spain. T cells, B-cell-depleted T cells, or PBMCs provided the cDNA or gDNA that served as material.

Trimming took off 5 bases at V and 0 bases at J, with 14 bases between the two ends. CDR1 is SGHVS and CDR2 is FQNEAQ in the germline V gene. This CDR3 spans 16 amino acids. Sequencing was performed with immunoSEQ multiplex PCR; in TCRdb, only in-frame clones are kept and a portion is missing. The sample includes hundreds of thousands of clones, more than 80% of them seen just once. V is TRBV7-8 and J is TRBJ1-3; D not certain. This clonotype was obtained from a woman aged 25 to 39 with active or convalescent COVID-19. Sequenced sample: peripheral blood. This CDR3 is CASSVAPGSSGNTIYF. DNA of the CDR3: TGTGCCAGCAGCGTGGCGCCGGGAAGCTCTGGAAACACCATATATTTT.